This T cell receptor beta chain comes out of a study of PD-L1 blockade in urothelial cancer. About the research overall: Starting in about 2014, patients were given atezolizumab (1,200 mg intravenously every 3 weeks). Investigators checked blood 3 weeks (second dose) and 6 weeks after treatment start. Across blood samples, T cells had a median count of approximately 130,000.

Repertoires were generated with immunoSEQ multiplex PCR, while TCRdb's copy carries only in-frame clones and drops some. The sample yields about 110,000 clones, around 93% seen once. Time point given: peripheral blood 6 weeks after treatment start. The count of this clone is one. Trimming stripped 6 bases from V and 0 bases from J, with 8 bases between. The CDR3 consists of 13 residues. The germline gives CDR1 SNHLY, CDR2 FYNNEI. This receptor was obtained from a man aged 60 to 75 with urothelial cancer. The chain employs TRBV2 and TRBJ2-5; D is unclear. The sequenced sample was PBMCs, obtained around atezolizumab (anti-PD-L1) treatment. The CDR3 bases are TGTGCCAGCAGCAAGAGGTACCAAGAGACCCAGTACTTC. Protein sequence: CASSKRYQETQYF.